This TCR beta chain appears in the sequencing data of a study of blood T cell repertoires in COVID-19. This clone was counted once. In the study's own analysis: Amplification of reference gene primers was used by the study to estimate nucleated cell counts. Profiling relied on immunoSEQ multiplex PCR, and the TCRdb table lists in-frame clones only, not all of them. Clone size and V and J calls were adopted from that table, with D and trimming inferred from the DNA. The profile covers hundreds of thousands of clones, with about 83% appearing a single time and approximately 6% taken by the ten largest. This TCR derives from an elderly man with acute or convalescent COVID-19. The source material was peripheral blood.

CDR3 amino acids: CASSAGVLYDTQYF. Written as DNA, the CDR3 is TGTGCCAGCAGCGCCGGGGTCCTGTACGATACGCAGTATTTT. V usage is TRBV11-2 and J usage is TRBJ2-3; D might be TRBD2 (5 bases). V was clipped by 5 bases and J by 6 bases, with 15 bases between them. Germline lookup yields CDR1 SGHAT and CDR2 FQNNGV. This CDR3 contains 14 residues.